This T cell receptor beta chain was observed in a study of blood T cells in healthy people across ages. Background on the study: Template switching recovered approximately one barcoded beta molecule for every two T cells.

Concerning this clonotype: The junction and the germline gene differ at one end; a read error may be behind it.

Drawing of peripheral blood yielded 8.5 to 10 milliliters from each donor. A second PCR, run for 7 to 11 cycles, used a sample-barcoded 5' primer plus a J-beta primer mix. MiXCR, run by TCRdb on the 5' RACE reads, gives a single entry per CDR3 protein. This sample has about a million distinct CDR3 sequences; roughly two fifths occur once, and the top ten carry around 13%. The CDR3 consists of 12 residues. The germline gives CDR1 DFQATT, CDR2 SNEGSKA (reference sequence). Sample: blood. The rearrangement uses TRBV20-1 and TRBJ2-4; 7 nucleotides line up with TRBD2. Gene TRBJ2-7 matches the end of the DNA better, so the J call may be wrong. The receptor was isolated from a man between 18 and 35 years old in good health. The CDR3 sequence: CGARWGGYEQYF. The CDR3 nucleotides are TGCGGTGCTAGATGGGGGGGATACGAGCAGTACTTC.